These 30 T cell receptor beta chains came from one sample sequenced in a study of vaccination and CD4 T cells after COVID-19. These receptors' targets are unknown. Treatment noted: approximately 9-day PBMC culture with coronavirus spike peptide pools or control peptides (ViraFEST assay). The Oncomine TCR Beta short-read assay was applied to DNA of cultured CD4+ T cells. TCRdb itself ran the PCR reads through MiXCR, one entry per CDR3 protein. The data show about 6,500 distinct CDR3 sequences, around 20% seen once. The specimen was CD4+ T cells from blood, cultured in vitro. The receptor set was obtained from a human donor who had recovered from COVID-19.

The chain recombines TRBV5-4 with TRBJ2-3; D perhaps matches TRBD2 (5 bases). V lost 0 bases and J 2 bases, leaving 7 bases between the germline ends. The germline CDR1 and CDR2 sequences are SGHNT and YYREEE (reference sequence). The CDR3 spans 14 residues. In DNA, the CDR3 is TGTGCCAGCAGCTTGGAAGCGGTCACAGATACGCAGTATTTT. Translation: CASSLEAVTDTQYF.

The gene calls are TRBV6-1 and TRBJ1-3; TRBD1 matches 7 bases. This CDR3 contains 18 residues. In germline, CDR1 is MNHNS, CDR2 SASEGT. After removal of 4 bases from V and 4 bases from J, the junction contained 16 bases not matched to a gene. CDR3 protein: CASSVDRPPRLGGNTIYF. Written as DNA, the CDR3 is TGTGCCAGCAGTGTGGACAGGCCGCCTCGCCTTGGAGGAAACACCATATATTTT.

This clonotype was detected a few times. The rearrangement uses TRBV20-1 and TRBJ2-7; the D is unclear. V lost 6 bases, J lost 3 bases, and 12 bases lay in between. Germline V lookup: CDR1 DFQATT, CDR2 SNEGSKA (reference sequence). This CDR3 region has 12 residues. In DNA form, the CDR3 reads TGCAGTGCCGGGTCAACGGGCTACGAGCAGTACTTC. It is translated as CSAGSTGYEQYF.

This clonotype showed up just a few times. The CDR3 sequence: CASSIASSSYNEQFF. The CDR3 DNA is TGTGCCAGCAGTATAGCGTCGAGCTCCTACAATGAGCAGTTCTTC. This sequence joins TRBV6-1 and TRBJ2-1; TRBD2 might be the D (5 bases). The CDR3 spans 15 residues. The germline CDR1 and CDR2 sequences are MNHNS and SASEGT. V was trimmed by 5 bases and J by 0 bases, leaving 11 bases between them.

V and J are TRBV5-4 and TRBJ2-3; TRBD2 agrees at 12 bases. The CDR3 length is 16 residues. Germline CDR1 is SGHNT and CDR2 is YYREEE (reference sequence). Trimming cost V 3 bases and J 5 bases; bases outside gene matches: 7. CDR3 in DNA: TGTGCCAGCAGCTCCGGGACTAGCGGGTATGGAGATACGCAGTATTTT. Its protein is CASSSGTSGYGDTQYF.

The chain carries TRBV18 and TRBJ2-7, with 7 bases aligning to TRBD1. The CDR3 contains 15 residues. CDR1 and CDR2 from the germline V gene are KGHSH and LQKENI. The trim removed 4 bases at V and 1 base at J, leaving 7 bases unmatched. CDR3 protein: CASSLQTGSSYEQYF. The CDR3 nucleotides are TGTGCCAGCTCACTTCAGACAGGGTCTTCCTACGAGCAGTACTTC.

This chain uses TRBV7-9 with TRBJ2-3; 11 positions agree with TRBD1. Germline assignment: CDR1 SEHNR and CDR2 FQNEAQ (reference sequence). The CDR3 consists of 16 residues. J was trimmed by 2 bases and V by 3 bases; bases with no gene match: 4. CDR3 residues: CASSLDRGPDTDTQYF. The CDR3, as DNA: TGTGCCAGCAGCTTGGACAGGGGGCCTGACACAGATACGCAGTATTTT.

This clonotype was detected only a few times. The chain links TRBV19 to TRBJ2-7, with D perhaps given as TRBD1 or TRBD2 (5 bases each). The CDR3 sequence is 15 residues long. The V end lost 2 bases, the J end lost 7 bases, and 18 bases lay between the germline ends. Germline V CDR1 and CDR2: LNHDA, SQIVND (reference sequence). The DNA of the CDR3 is TGTGCCAGTAGTATACGGGACCGTCACGAGGGAGAGCAGTACTTC. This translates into CASSIRDRHEGEQYF.

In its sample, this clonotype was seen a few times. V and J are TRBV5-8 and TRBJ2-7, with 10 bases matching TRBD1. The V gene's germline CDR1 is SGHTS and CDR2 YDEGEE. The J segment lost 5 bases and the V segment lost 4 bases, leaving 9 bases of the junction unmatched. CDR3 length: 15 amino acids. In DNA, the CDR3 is TGTGCCAGCAGCCCTTGGACAGGGGGGTTCCACGAGCAGTACTTC. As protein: CASSPWTGGFHEQYF.

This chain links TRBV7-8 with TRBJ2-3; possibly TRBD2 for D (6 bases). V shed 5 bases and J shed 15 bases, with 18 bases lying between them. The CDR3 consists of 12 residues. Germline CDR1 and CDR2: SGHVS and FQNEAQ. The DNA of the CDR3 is TGTGCCAGCAGCGCCTCGGGACTCTCCAATTATTTT. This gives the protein CASSASGLSNYF. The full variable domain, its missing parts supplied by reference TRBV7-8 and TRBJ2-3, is GAGVSQSPRYKVAKRGQDVALRCDPISGHVSLFWYQQALGQGPEFLTYFQNEAQLDKSGLPSDRFFAERPEGSVSTLKIQRTQQEDSAVYLCASSASGLSNYFGPGTRLTVL.

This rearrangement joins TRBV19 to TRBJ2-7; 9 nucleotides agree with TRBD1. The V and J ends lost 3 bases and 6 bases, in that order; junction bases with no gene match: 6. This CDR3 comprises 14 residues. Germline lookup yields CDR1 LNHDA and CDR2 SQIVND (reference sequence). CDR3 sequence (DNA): TGTGCCAGTAGTATTGCCTTACAGGGGGCCGAGCAGTACTTC. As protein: CASSIALQGAEQYF. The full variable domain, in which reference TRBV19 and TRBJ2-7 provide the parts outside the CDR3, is DGGITQSPKYLFRKEGQNVTLSCEQNLNHDAMYWYRQDPGQGLRLIYYSQIVNDFQKGDIAEGYSVSREKKESFPLTVTSAQKNPTAFYLCASSIALQGAEQYFGPGTRLTVT.

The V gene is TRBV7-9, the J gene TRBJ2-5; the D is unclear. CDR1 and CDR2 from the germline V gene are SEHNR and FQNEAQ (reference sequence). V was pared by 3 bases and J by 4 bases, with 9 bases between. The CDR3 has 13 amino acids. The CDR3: CASSFTEVETQYF. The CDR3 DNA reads TGTGCCAGCAGCTTTACAGAGGTAGAGACCCAGTACTTC.

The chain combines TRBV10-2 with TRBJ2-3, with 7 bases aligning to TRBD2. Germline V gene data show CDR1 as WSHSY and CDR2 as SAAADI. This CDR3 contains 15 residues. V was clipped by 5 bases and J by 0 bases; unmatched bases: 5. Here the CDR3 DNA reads TGCGCCAGCAGTTCCCTAGCGGCTAGCACAGATACGCAGTATTTT. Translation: CASSSLAASTDTQYF.

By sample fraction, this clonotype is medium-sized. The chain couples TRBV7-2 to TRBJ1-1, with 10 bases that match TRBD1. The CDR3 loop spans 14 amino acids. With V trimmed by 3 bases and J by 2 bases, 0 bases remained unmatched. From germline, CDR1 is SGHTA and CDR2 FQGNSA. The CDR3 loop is CASSLTGGNTEAFF. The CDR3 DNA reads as TGTGCCAGCAGCTTGACAGGGGGCAACACTGAAGCTTTCTTT.

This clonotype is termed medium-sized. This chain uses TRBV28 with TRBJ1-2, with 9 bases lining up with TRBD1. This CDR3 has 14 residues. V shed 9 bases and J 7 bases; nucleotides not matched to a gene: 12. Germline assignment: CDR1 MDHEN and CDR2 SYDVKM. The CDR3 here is CASILQGARSGYTF. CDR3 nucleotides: TGTGCCAGTATCTTACAGGGGGCGCGGTCTGGCTACACCTTC.

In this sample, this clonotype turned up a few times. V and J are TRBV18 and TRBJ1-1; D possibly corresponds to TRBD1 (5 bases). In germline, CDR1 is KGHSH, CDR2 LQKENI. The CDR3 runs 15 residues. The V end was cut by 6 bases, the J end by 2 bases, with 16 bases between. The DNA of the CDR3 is TGTGCCAGCTCTGTCACCCTTGGGGGAAACACTGAAGCTTTCTTT. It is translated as CASSVTLGGNTEAFF.

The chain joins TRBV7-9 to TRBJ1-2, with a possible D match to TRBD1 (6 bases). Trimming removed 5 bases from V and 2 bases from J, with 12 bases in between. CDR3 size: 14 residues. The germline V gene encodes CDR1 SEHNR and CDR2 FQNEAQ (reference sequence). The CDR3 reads CASSVYRANYGYTF. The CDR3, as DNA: TGTGCCAGCAGCGTATACAGGGCCAACTATGGCTACACCTTC.

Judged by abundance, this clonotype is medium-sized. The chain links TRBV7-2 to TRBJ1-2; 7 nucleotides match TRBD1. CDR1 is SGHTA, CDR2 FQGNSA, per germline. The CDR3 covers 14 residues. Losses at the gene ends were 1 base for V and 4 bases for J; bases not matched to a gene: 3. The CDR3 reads CASSLGGTAYGYTF. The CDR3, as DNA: TGTGCCAGCAGCTTAGGAGGGACAGCCTATGGCTACACCTTC.

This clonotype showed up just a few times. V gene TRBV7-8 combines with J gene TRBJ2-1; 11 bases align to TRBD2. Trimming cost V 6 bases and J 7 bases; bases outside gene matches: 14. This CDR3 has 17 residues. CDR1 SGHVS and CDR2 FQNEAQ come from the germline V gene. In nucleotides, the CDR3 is TGTGCCAGCAGTGTCGGACTAGCGGGCCTCCCGAGGAATGAGCAGTTCTTC. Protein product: CASSVGLAGLPRNEQFF.

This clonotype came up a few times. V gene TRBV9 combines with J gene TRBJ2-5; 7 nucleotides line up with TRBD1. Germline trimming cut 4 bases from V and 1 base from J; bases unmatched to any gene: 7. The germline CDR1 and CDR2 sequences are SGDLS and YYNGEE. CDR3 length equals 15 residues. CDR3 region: CASSSRQGRQETQYF. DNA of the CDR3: TGTGCCAGCAGCTCCCGACAGGGCCGCCAAGAGACCCAGTACTTC.

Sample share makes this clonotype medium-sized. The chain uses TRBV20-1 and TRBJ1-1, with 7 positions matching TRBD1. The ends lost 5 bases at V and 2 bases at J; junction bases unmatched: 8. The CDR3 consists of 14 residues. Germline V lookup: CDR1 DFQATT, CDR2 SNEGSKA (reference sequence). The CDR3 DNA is TGCAGTGCTCTCGAGGGGGCCGGTAACACTGAAGCTTTCTTT. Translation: CSALEGAGNTEAFF.

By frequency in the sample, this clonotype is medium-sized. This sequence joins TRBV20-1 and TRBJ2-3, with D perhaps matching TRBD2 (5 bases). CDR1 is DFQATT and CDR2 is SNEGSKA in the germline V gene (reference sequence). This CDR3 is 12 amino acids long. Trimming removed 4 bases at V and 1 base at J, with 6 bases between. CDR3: CSANSGTDTQYF. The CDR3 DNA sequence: TGCAGTGCTAATAGCGGCACAGATACGCAGTATTTT.

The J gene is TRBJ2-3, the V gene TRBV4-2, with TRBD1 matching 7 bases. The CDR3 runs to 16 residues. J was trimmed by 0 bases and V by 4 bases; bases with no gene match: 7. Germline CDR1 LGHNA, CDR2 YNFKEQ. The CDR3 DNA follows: TGTGCCAGCAGCCTCGGGACAGCCCGAAGCACAGATACGCAGTATTTT. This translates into CASSLGTARSTDTQYF.

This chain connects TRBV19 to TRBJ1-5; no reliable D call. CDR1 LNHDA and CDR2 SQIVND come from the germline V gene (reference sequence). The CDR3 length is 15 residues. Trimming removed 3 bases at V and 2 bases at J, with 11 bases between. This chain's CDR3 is CASSIPTQGNQPQHF. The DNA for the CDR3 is TGTGCCAGTAGTATTCCCACCCAGGGCAATCAGCCCCAGCATTTT. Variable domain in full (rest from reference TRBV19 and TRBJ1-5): DGGITQSPKYLFRKEGQNVTLSCEQNLNHDAMYWYRQDPGQGLRLIYYSQIVNDFQKGDIAEGYSVSREKKESFPLTVTSAQKNPTAFYLCASSIPTQGNQPQHFGDGTRLSIL.

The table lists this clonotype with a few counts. The CDR3 DNA is TGTGCCTGGAGTGTACCCAGGGCGGAGCAGTACTTC. This codes for CAWSVPRAEQYF. The V and J genes are TRBV30 and TRBJ2-7, with D tentatively TRBD1 (5 bases). V gave up 0 bases and J gave up 7 bases, with 10 bases separating them. Germline CDR1 and CDR2: GTSNPN and SVGIG (reference sequence). The CDR3 consists of 12 residues.

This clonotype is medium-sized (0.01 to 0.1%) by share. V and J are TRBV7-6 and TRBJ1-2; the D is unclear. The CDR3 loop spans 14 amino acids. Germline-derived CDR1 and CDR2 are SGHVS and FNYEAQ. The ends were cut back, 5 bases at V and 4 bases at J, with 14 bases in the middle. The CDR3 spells CASSPTTDPYGYTF. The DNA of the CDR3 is TGTGCCAGCAGCCCAACTACGGATCCCTATGGCTACACCTTC.

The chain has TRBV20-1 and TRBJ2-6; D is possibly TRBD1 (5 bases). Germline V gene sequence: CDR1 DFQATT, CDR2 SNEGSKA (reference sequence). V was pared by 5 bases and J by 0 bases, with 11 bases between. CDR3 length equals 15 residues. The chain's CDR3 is CSAADSRSGANVLTF. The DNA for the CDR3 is TGCAGTGCTGCCGACAGTCGCTCTGGGGCCAACGTCCTGACTTTC.

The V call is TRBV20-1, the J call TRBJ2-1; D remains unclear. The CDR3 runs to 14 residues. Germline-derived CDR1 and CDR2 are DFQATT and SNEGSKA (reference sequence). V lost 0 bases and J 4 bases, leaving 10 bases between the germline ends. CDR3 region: CSAREARLYNEQFF. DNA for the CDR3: TGCAGTGCTAGAGAGGCGAGGCTATACAATGAGCAGTTCTTC.

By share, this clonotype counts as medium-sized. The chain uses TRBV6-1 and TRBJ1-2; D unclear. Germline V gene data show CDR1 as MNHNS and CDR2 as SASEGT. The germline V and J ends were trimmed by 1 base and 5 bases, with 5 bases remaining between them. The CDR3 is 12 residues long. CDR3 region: CASSEGLYGYTF. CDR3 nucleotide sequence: TGTGCCAGCAGTGAAGGGTTATATGGCTACACCTTC.

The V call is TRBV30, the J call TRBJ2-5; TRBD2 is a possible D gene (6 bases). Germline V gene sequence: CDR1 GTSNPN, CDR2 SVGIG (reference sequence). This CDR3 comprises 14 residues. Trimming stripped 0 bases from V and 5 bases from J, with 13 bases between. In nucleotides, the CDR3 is TGTGCCTGGAGTGTAGGCGGGGCACAGGAGACCCAGTACTTC. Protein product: CAWSVGGAQETQYF. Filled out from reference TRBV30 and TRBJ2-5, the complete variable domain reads SQTIHQWPATLVQPVGSPLSLECTVEGTSNPNLYWYRQAAGRGLQLLFYSVGIGQISSEVPQNLSASRPQDRQFILSSKKLLLSDSGFYLCAWSVGGAQETQYFGPGTRLLVL.